Below, 18 T cell receptor beta chains from the same sample are listed, as sequenced in a study of shared clonotypes between healthy human individuals (dated by TCRdb to about 2020). The library was made by the immunoSEQ multiplex PCR assay. The clones in this table, taken by TCRdb from immuneACCESS, are in-frame only. Not every clone is retained; where verified, under half of the shortfall comes from an unresolved V gene, and the cause of the rest is unknown. The sample includes more than 2,000,000 clones, with around nine tenths observed a single time. The top ten hold roughly 0.14% of the sample. The sample consisted of naive CD4+ T cells sorted from blood. In the paper's terms, the cell subset or site label means: CD45RA+ positively selected. The receptors here all came from a man between 18 and 29 years old in good health.

Comment on this clone: Other DNA variants within this sample encode the same CDR3. The V and J genes are TRBV10-2 and TRBJ1-1; unclear D gene. This CDR3 is 13 amino acids long. Between the trimmed V and J ends, which lost 0 bases and 5 bases, there was a span of 7 bases. Per the germline V gene, CDR1 is WSHSY and CDR2 is SAAADI. CDR3 sequence: CASSESGGTEAFF. The CDR3 DNA reads TGCGCCAGCAGTGAGTCAGGAGGGACTGAAGCTTTCTTT.

The gene calls are TRBV10-3 and TRBJ2-6; D is possibly TRBD1 (6 bases). The length of the CDR3 is 14 residues. V was trimmed by 9 bases and J by 2 bases, leaving 11 bases between them. CDR1 and CDR2 from the germline V gene are ENHRY and SYGVKD. The CDR3 region is CAMGEGAGANVLTF. As DNA, the CDR3 is TGTGCCATGGGCGAGGGGGCTGGGGCCAACGTCCTGACTTTC.

The V call is TRBV6-1, the J call TRBJ2-1; D perhaps matches TRBD2 (5 bases). V was clipped by 3 bases and J by 5 bases, with 14 bases between them. There are 15 residues in the CDR3. Looked up from germline, CDR1 is MNHNS and CDR2 is SASEGT. The CDR3: CASSDGRYGNNEQFF. The CDR3 DNA sequence: TGTGCCAGCAGTGATGGACGGTACGGGAACAATGAGCAGTTCTTC.

This clone was counted a single time. The sample has other DNA sequences that encode this CDR3 too. This rearrangement joins TRBV5-1 to TRBJ2-1; possibly TRBD1 for D (5 bases). V dropped 1 base and J dropped 4 bases, with 9 bases sitting between them. From germline, CDR1 is SGHRS and CDR2 YFSETQ. This CDR3 has 14 residues. This CDR3 is CASSLNTGYNEQFF. The CDR3, as DNA: TGCGCCAGCAGCTTGAATACAGGTTACAATGAGCAGTTCTTC. The whole variable domain, remainder taken from reference TRBV5-1 and TRBJ2-1, is KAGVTQTPRYLIKTRGQQVTLSCSPISGHRSVSWYQQTPGQGLQFLFEYFSETQRNKGNFPGRFSGRQFSNSRSEMNVSTLELGDSALYLCASSLNTGYNEQFFGPGTRLTVL.

This rearrangement joins TRBV2 to TRBJ1-3; D gene uncertain. Looked up from germline, CDR1 is SNHLY and CDR2 is FYNNEI. This CDR3 is built from 14 residues. The germline V and J ends were trimmed by 5 bases and 4 bases, with 12 bases remaining between them. The CDR3 protein is CASSQSLPGNTIYF. The CDR3 nucleotides are TGTGCCAGCAGTCAGTCCCTGCCCGGAAACACCATATATTTT.

The J gene is TRBJ1-1, the V gene TRBV19; D is perhaps TRBD1 (6 bases). The CDR3 covers 15 residues. Germline CDR1 and CDR2: LNHDA and SQIVND (reference sequence). Trimming cost V 4 bases and J 1 base, with 13 bases left between them. CDR3 bases: TGTGCCAGTAGTACGCCGGGACAAGGGAACACTGAAGCTTTCTTT. This codes for CASSTPGQGNTEAFF.

The chain is built from TRBV6-5 and TRBJ2-7; 7 nucleotides line up with TRBD1. Germline V gene sequence: CDR1 MNHEY, CDR2 SVGAGI. CDR3 length: 15 amino acids. Trimming took 6 bases from V and 4 from J; bases not matched to a gene: 12. This CDR3 is CASRMRDSSPYEQYF. In DNA form, the CDR3 reads TGTGCCAGCAGAATGAGGGACAGCTCCCCTTACGAGCAGTACTTC.

The chain links TRBV2 to TRBJ2-7; a possible D gene is TRBD2 (6 bases). Germline values: CDR1 SNHLY, CDR2 FYNNEI. The CDR3 contains 14 residues. The V end was cut by 2 bases, the J end by 3 bases, with 11 bases between. CDR3 coding DNA: TGTGCCAGCAGTGAAATGTCTAGCGTCTACGAGCAGTACTTC. It yields the protein CASSEMSSVYEQYF.

The chain employs TRBV5-5 and TRBJ2-5; D is unresolved. Germline lookup yields CDR1 SGHKS and CDR2 YYEKEE (reference sequence). Trimming stripped 4 bases from V and 5 bases from J, with 15 bases between. This CDR3 region has 14 residues. CDR3 DNA: TGTGCCAGCAGCCCCCCCGCCTCCAGGGAGACCCAGTACTTC. Its protein product is CASSPPASRETQYF.

Of note for this clone: Other DNA sequences in this specimen translate into the identical CDR3. The J gene is TRBJ2-2, the V gene TRBV6-5; 7 nucleotides align to TRBD2. CDR1 and CDR2 (germline): MNHEY, SVGAGI. The CDR3 loop spans 15 amino acids. V trimming: 4 bases; J trimming: 0 bases; junction bases outside the gene matches: 2. CDR3 residues: CASSLAGANTGELFF. The CDR3 bases are TGTGCCAGCAGTTTGGCGGGGGCGAACACCGGGGAGCTGTTTTTT.

This clone was seen only once. CDR3: CAWSVSHSGANVLTF. The CDR3 bases are TGTGCCTGGAGTGTAAGCCACTCTGGGGCCAACGTCCTGACTTTC. The chain combines TRBV30 with TRBJ2-6; D unclear. The CDR3 loop spans 15 amino acids. V lost 0 bases and J 0 bases, leaving 6 bases between the germline ends. Germline-derived CDR1 and CDR2 are GTSNPN and SVGIG (reference sequence).

The chain is built from TRBV18 and TRBJ2-7; no firm D call. CDR3 length equals 14 residues. In germline, CDR1 is KGHSH, CDR2 LQKENI. V was cut by 3 bases and J by 1 base, with 10 bases left in between. The CDR3: CASSPVVSSYEQYF. CDR3 coding DNA: TGTGCCAGCTCACCCGTGGTCTCATCCTACGAGCAGTACTTC.

CDR3: CASSPGREGNTIYF. In nucleotides, the CDR3 is TGCGCCAGCAGCCCGGGCAGGGAAGGGAACACCATATATTTT. The chain employs TRBV5-1 and TRBJ1-3, with a possible D match to TRBD1 (5 bases). CDR1 is SGHRS and CDR2 is YFSETQ in the germline V gene. The CDR3 loop spans 14 amino acids. The V end lost 4 bases, the J end lost 7 bases, and 15 bases lay between the germline ends. Using reference TRBV5-1 and TRBJ1-3 for the parts outside the CDR3, the full variable domain is KAGVTQTPRYLIKTRGQQVTLSCSPISGHRSVSWYQQTPGQGLQFLFEYFSETQRNKGNFPGRFSGRQFSNSRSEMNVSTLELGDSALYLCASSPGREGNTIYFGEGSWLTVV.

This chain connects TRBV6-6 to TRBJ2-7, with TRBD1 identical over 9 bases. The junction had 4 bases not matched to a gene; V was cut back by 4 bases and J by 6 bases. This CDR3 has 13 amino acids. CDR1 MNHNY and CDR2 SVGAGI come from the germline V gene (reference sequence). The CDR3 coding sequence is TGTGCCAGCAGTTTGGGACAGGGCCTCGAGCAGTACTTC. Protein product: CASSLGQGLEQYF.

The chain links TRBV30 to TRBJ2-3; 8 bases map to TRBD2. J lost 4 bases, V lost 0 bases, and 6 bases had no gene match. CDR3 length equals 15 residues. Germline V gene data show CDR1 as GTSNPN and CDR2 as SVGIG (reference sequence). CDR3 sequence reads: CAWSVGGGFSDTQYF. CDR3 nucleotide sequence: TGTGCCTGGAGTGTTGGCGGGGGGTTCTCAGATACGCAGTATTTT.

The chain has TRBV9 and TRBJ1-6; D gene ambiguous. The CDR3 is 16 residues long. Germline CDR1 SGDLS, CDR2 YYNGEE. Trimming removed 4 bases at V and 3 bases at J, with 14 bases between. The CDR3 loop reads CASSLGRELYNSPLHF. CDR3 bases: TGTGCCAGCAGCCTAGGACGGGAACTCTATAATTCACCCCTCCACTTT.

The gene calls are TRBV18 and TRBJ2-5; D is tentatively TRBD1 or TRBD2 (7 bases each). The V gene lost 0 bases and the J gene lost 0 bases, with 20 bases spanning the gap. CDR3 length: 19 amino acids. Germline V lookup: CDR1 KGHSH, CDR2 LQKENI. CDR3 bases: TGTGCCAGCTCACCACCTTTCGGCAGGGGGGGCGAGAACCAAGAGACCCAGTACTTC. As protein: CASSPPFGRGGENQETQYF.

The chain links TRBV5-1 to TRBJ2-5; D is possibly TRBD1 or TRBD2 (5 bases each). Trimming removed 1 base from V and 2 bases from J, with 15 bases in between. Germline V gives CDR1 SGHRS, CDR2 YFSETQ. This CDR3 spans 16 amino acids. Here the CDR3 reads CASSLLAGTLQETQYF. CDR3 bases: TGCGCCAGCAGCTTGCTGGCCGGGACCTTACAAGAGACCCAGTACTTC.